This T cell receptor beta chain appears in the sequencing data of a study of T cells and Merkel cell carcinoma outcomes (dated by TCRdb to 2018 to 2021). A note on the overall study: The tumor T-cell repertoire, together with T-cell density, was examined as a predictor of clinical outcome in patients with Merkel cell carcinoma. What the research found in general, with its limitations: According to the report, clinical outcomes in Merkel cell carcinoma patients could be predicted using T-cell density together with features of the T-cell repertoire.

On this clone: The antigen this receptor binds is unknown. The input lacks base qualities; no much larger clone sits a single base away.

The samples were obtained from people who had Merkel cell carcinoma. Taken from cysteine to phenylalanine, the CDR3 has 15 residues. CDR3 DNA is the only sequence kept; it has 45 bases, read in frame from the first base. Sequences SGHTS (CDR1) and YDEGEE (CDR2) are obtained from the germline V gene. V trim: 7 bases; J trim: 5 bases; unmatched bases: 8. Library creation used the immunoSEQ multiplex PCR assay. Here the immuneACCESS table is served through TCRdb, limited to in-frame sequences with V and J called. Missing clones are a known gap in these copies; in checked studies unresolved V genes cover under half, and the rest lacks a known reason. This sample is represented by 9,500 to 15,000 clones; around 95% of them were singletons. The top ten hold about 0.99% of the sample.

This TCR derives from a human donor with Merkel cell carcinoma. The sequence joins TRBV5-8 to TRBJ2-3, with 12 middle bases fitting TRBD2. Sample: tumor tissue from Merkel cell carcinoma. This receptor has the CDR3 CASPMTSGSRDTQYF. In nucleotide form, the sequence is TGTGCCAGCCCTATGACTAGCGGGAGTAGAGATACGCAGTATTTT.